The present TCR delta chain was sequenced within a study of gamma delta lymphoproliferative disorders and STAT genes. Study results and limitations: Apart from two gamma clonotypes, major patient clonotypes were public.

V was trimmed by 4 bases and J by 8 bases, leaving 29 bases between them. Germline V gene sequence: CDR1 TSWWSYY, CDR2 QGS. The CDR3 spans 18 residues. The receptor sequences were amplified from genomic DNA of peripheral blood mononuclear cells. Notes on this clone: Its specificity is unknown. The translation of this DNA and the TCRdb protein of a much larger clone differ at residue 10, probably owing to a read error; the protein shown here is translated from the DNA.

With CATT, TCRdb re-called clones from the multiplex PCR reads. Found here are 980 or so delta-chain clones, less than 1.5% of them singletons; the top ten hold around three quarters. Sequenced sample: blood. The V gene is TRDV1, the J gene TRDJ1; tentative D call: TRDD2 (6 bases). The origin of this receptor is a human donor in good health. DNA of the CDR3: TGTGCTCTTGGGGCCGAAAGGCCTTCCCACTTTGTACTGGTAAAACTCATCTTT. Its translation is CALGAERPSHFVLVKLIF.